The rows below give T cell receptor beta chains drawn from one sample of a study of T cells in Graves' hyperthyroidism and ophthalmopathy. From the multiplex PCR reads, TCRdb called clonotypes with MiXCR, one entry per CDR3 protein. The table records fewer than 600,000 distinct CDR3 sequences, roughly 14% of them present only once. The sequencing sample was made of blood. All receptors derive from a woman younger than 35 with Graves' hyperthyroidism. Each CDR3 is given with its conserved first and last residue. The order of the fields is V gene, D gene, J gene, CDR3 length, clone size, CDR3 protein, CDR3 DNA. The D gene is left open where the match is weak. Size is omitted from some rows. Given values are once, few, many or a class for expanded clones.

TRBV19	TRBD1	TRBJ1-2	15	many	CASTRQGPTNYGYTF	TGTGCCAGTACCAGACAGGGCCCCACTAACTATGGCTACACCTTC
TRBV30	-	TRBJ1-5	13	-	CAWSSGENQPQHF	TGTGCCTGGAGTTCCGGGGAGAATCAGCCCCAGCATTTT
TRBV5-1	TRBD1	TRBJ1-1	15	few	CASSFGTGLNTEAFF	TGCGCCAGCAGCTTCGGGACAGGCTTGAACACTGAAGCTTTCTTT
TRBV19	-	TRBJ1-1	16	many	CASSDEGRRGNTEAFF	TGTGCCAGTAGTGATGAGGGGCGTCGGGGAAACACTGAAGCTTTCTTT
TRBV30	-	TRBJ2-5	16	few	CAWSFIYRGPGETQYF	TGTGCCTGGAGTTTTATCTACCGAGGCCCAGGGGAGACCCAGTACTTC
TRBV18	-	TRBJ2-5	15	many	CASSQSLVNQETQYF	TGTGCCAGCTCACAGTCCCTAGTGAATCAAGAGACCCAGTACTTC
TRBV18	-	TRBJ1-2	13	many	CASSAKEKGGCTF	TGTGCCAGCTCAGCGAAAGAGAAGGGAGGCTGCACCTTC
TRBV12-3/TRBV12-4	-	TRBJ1-5	15	many	CASSSGDGSNQPQHF	TGTGCCAGCAGTTCAGGGGATGGCAGCAATCAGCCCCAGCATTTT
TRBV19	-	TRBJ1-1	14	many	CASTLQHLNTEAFF	TGTGCCAGTACCCTCCAGCACCTGAACACTGAAGCTTTCTTT
TRBV7-3	-	TRBJ2-3	14	-	CASSLGGYTDTQYF	TGTGCCAGCAGCCTCGGGGGATACACAGATACGCAGTATTTT
TRBV27	-	TRBJ1-2	13	many	CASRDTRGEGYTF	TGTGCCAGCAGGGATACAAGGGGTGAGGGCTACACCTTC
TRBV20-1	TRBD2	TRBJ2-1	13	-	CSPRASGYNEQFF	TGCAGCCCCCGGGCTAGCGGATACAATGAGCAGTTCTTC
TRBV20-1	TRBD2	TRBJ2-1	17	few	CSASNPLASGSNNEQFF	TGCAGTGCTAGTAATCCCCTAGCTAGCGGGAGCAACAATGAGCAGTTCTTC
TRBV10-1	-	TRBJ2-4	13	many	CASSFRLGDIQYF	TGCGCCAGCAGTTTCCGACTAGGGGACATTCAGTACTTC
TRBV5-5	-	TRBJ1-1	15	few	CASSSGTIMNTEAFF	TGTGCCAGCAGCTCCGGGACAATCATGAACACTGAAGCTTTCTTT
TRBV7-9	-	TRBJ1-1	13	many	CASSLGTGSEAFF	TGTGCCAGCAGCTTAGGGACCGGCTCTGAAGCTTTCTTT
TRBV19	-	TRBJ2-1	15	many	CASSTHKSSYNEQFF	TGTGCCAGTAGTACCCACAAGAGCTCCTACAATGAGCAGTTCTTC
TRBV24-1	-	TRBJ2-1	16	many	CATEAQGSGYYNEQFF	TGTGCCACCGAGGCTCAGGGGAGCGGATATTACAATGAGCAGTTCTTC
TRBV11-3	-	TRBJ2-7	12	many	CASSSKYYEQYF	TGTGCCAGCAGCTCCAAGTACTACGAGCAGTACTTC
TRBV6-1	-	TRBJ1-3	16	many	CASSTYRSGLGNTIYF	TGTGCCAGCAGTACCTACCGCTCGGGGTTGGGAAACACCATATATTTT
TRBV2	-	TRBJ2-3	12	many	CAIEDGTDTQYF	TGTGCCATTGAGGACGGAACAGATACGCAGTATTTT
TRBV12-3/TRBV12-4	-	TRBJ2-7	15	many	CASSLAPGGGYEQYF	TGTGCCAGCAGTTTAGCGCCCGGAGGGGGCTACGAGCAGTACTTC
TRBV12-3/TRBV12-4	-	TRBJ2-5	15	-	CASSLTPRDQESQYF	TGTGCCAGCAGTCTAACCCCAAGGGACCAAGAGTCCCAGTACTTC
TRBV2	-	TRBJ2-1	16	few	CASRKFGIYRGNGQFF	TGTGCCAGTAGAAAATTCGGGATATACCGTGGCAATGGGCAGTTCTTC
TRBV11-2	TRBD2	TRBJ2-3	16	many	CASSSPGLAGQDTQYF	TGTGCCAGCAGCTCCCCGGGACTAGCGGGTCAAGATACGCAGTATTTT
TRBV6-2/TRBV6-3	-	TRBJ1-5	15	-	CASSLSLNSNQPQHF	TGTGCCAGCAGTTTATCACTGAATAGCAATCAGCCCCAGCATTTT